One and the same sample provided the 26 T cell receptor beta chains below, sequenced in a study of blood T cell repertoires in COVID-19. The repertoire was sequenced with immunoSEQ multiplex PCR; TCRdb's copy has only in-frame clones and lacks some. The sample consists of about 210,000 clones, around 88% of them appearing once. Material: peripheral blood. The receptors were gathered from a woman aged 50 to 60 with acute or convalescent COVID-19.

This clone occurred a few times. The genes are TRBV9 and TRBJ2-7, with 8 bases aligning to TRBD1. The ends lost 3 bases at V and 5 bases at J; junction bases unmatched: 7. Looked up from germline, CDR1 is SGDLS and CDR2 is YYNGEE. This CDR3 contains 14 residues. DNA for the CDR3: TGTGCCAGCAGCGCCCCGGACAGGGAGGACGAGCAGTACTTC. Residues: CASSAPDREDEQYF.

The V call is TRBV25-1, the J call TRBJ1-1, with 7 bases fitting TRBD1. The germline gives CDR1 MGHDK, CDR2 SYGVNS. The V gene end was trimmed by 3 bases and the J gene end by 4 bases; junction bases not matched to a gene: 2. The CDR3 runs 13 residues. CDR3 nucleotide sequence: TGTGCCAGCAGTGAGCCAGGGGGCACTGAAGCTTTCTTT. Its translation: CASSEPGGTEAFF. The full variable domain, rest sourced from reference TRBV25-1 and TRBJ1-1, is EADIYQTPRYLVIGTGKKITLECSQTMGHDKMYWYQQDPGMELHLIHYSYGVNSTEKGDLSSESTVSRIRTEHFPLTLESARPSHTSQYLCASSEPGGTEAFFGQGTRLTVV.

Comments on this clone: A much larger clone lies a single base off, so this may be a read error. This sequence joins TRBV11-2 and TRBJ2-7; 11 bases agree with TRBD1. J gave up 2 bases and V 5 bases, and 2 bases lay outside the gene matches. CDR3 length equals 14 residues. Germline loops: CDR1 SGHAT, CDR2 FQNNGV. DNA for the CDR3: TGTGCCAGCAGCGCGGGACAGGGGGCCTACGAGCAGTACTTC. This translates into CASSAGQGAYEQYF.

The J gene is TRBJ2-1, the V gene TRBV29-1, with TRBD1 matching over 11 bases. The CDR3 length is 15 residues. CDR1 and CDR2 (germline): SQVTM, ANQGSEA. J was trimmed by 8 bases and V by 3 bases; bases with no gene match: 9. The CDR3 sequence is CSVEYRDRGGDEQFF. The CDR3 DNA follows: TGCAGCGTTGAGTACCGGGACAGGGGGGGCGATGAGCAGTTCTTC.

The V and J genes are TRBV19 and TRBJ2-5; weak D call: TRBD1 (6 bases). CDR3 length: 14 amino acids. Trimming shortened V by 5 bases and J by 5 bases, and 15 bases separated the two germline ends. Germline V gives CDR1 LNHDA, CDR2 SQIVND (reference sequence). The CDR3 here is CASSQGLPRETQYF. The DNA for the CDR3 is TGTGCCAGTAGTCAGGGGCTACCTCGGGAGACCCAGTACTTC.

The gene calls are TRBV24-1 and TRBJ2-3; a possible D gene is TRBD1 (6 bases). V was cut by 3 bases and J by 2 bases, with 14 bases left in between. Germline CDR1 KGHDR, CDR2 SFDVKD. CDR3 size: 16 residues. In DNA form, the CDR3 reads TGTGCCACCAGTGATCCCTCAGGGGATTTCACAGATACGCAGTATTTT. Protein sequence: CATSDPSGDFTDTQYF.

By sample share, this clone is medium-sized. The chain joins TRBV28 to TRBJ1-1; maybe TRBD1 (5 bases). The CDR3 runs 15 residues. The germline CDR1 and CDR2 sequences are MDHEN and SYDVKM. The ends were cut back, 5 bases at V and 3 bases at J, with 16 bases in the middle. The CDR3 DNA sequence: TGTGCCAGCAGTCTTCGACAGACGGGGGACACTGAAGCTTTCTTT. As protein: CASSLRQTGDTEAFF.

The CDR3 region has the DNA TGTGCCACCAGTGATCCCGGGACAGGGAGAACAGATACGCAGTATTTT. Translating it yields CATSDPGTGRTDTQYF. This chain links TRBV24-1 with TRBJ2-3; 9 bases match TRBD1. The germline V gene encodes CDR1 KGHDR and CDR2 SFDVKD. The CDR3 length is 16 residues. Germline trimming cut 3 bases from V and 3 bases from J; bases unmatched to any gene: 6.

The chain couples TRBV5-1 to TRBJ2-5, with 7 nucleotides matching TRBD1. CDR1 and CDR2 (germline): SGHRS, YFSETQ. The ends lost 0 bases at V and 4 bases at J; junction bases unmatched: 3. The CDR3 sequence is 14 residues long. CDR3 bases: TGCGCCAGCAGCTTGGACAGGGGAGCAGAGACCCAGTACTTC. Translated: CASSLDRGAETQYF. The entire variable domain, with the rest obtained from reference TRBV5-1 and TRBJ2-5, is as follows: KAGVTQTPRYLIKTRGQQVTLSCSPISGHRSVSWYQQTPGQGLQFLFEYFSETQRNKGNFPGRFSGRQFSNSRSEMNVSTLELGDSALYLCASSLDRGAETQYFGPGTRLLVL.

The chain joins TRBV28 to TRBJ1-2; 7 bases are a match to TRBD1. V lost 6 bases to trimming and J lost 4 bases; unmatched junction nucleotides: 8. Germline CDR1 and CDR2: MDHEN and SYDVKM. The CDR3 consists of 14 residues. CDR3 coding DNA: TGTGCCAGCAGATCAGGGGGAGACCCCTATGGCTACACCTTC. Amino acid sequence: CASRSGGDPYGYTF.

V usage is TRBV9 and J usage is TRBJ2-1; 9 bases match TRBD2. The CDR3 spans 19 residues. The germline CDR1 and CDR2 sequences are SGDLS and YYNGEE. V was pared by 3 bases and J by 0 bases, with 13 bases of the junction left unmatched. The CDR3 nucleotides are TGTGCCAGCAGCGCCTCAATGACTAGCGGAAGTAGCTCCTACAATGAGCAGTTCTTC. It translates to CASSASMTSGSSSYNEQFF.

This clone was found once. The genes are TRBV30 and TRBJ1-2, with 7 bases matching TRBD1. V trimming: 0 bases; J trimming: 4 bases; junction bases outside the gene matches: 11. Germline loops: CDR1 GTSNPN, CDR2 SVGIG (reference sequence). The CDR3 contains 16 residues. The CDR3 loop is CAWSVGFRGKGYGYTF. The CDR3 DNA reads TGTGCCTGGAGTGTAGGTTTCAGGGGGAAAGGCTATGGCTACACCTTC.

V is TRBV12-5 and J is TRBJ2-1; TRBD2 agrees at 14 bases. Germline lookup yields CDR1 LGHNT and CDR2 FRNRAP. The CDR3 runs 19 residues. Unmatched junction bases numbered 10, after V lost 0 bases and J lost 6 bases. CDR3 protein: CASGLVSYRLAGGPNEQFF. The CDR3 nucleotides read TGTGCTAGTGGTTTGGTAAGCTATCGACTAGCGGGAGGGCCCAATGAGCAGTTCTTC.

The gene calls are TRBV7-9 and TRBJ2-1; 10 bases align to TRBD2. V gave up 2 bases and J gave up 0 bases; unmatched junction bases: 4. There are 17 residues in the CDR3. The germline CDR1 and CDR2 sequences are SEHNR and FQNEAQ (reference sequence). The CDR3 region is CASSLSSSGSSYNEQFF. CDR3 coding DNA: TGTGCCAGCAGCTTATCATCTAGCGGGAGCTCCTACAATGAGCAGTTCTTC. Together with reference TRBV7-9 and TRBJ2-1, the CDR3 gives the full variable domain: DTGVSQNPRHKITKRGQNVTFRCDPISEHNRLYWYRQTLGQGPEFLTYFQNEAQLEKSRLLSDRFSAERPKGSFSTLEIQRTEQGDSAMYLCASSLSSSGSSYNEQFFGPGTRLTVL.

The chain carries TRBV25-1 and TRBJ2-5; D ambiguous. Germline V gene data show CDR1 as MGHDK and CDR2 as SYGVNS. Trimming pared 8 bases from V and 1 base from J, leaving 11 bases between. This CDR3 is built from 13 residues. The CDR3 sequence is CASLRNSQETQYF. The CDR3 nucleotides read TGTGCCAGCTTAAGGAACAGCCAAGAGACCCAGTACTTC. The full variable domain, its missing parts supplied by reference TRBV25-1 and TRBJ2-5, is EADIYQTPRYLVIGTGKKITLECSQTMGHDKMYWYQQDPGMELHLIHYSYGVNSTEKGDLSSESTVSRIRTEHFPLTLESARPSHTSQYLCASLRNSQETQYFGPGTRLLVL.

The chain couples TRBV24-1 to TRBJ1-2; possible D gene TRBD1, 5 bases. Germline assignment: CDR1 KGHDR and CDR2 SFDVKD. The CDR3 consists of 14 residues. Trimming shortened V by 0 bases and J by 2 bases, and 6 bases separated the two germline ends. CDR3 in DNA: TGTGCCACCAGTGATTTGCCAGGGAACTATGGCTACACCTTC. Translated, it gives CATSDLPGNYGYTF.

The chain recombines TRBV19 with TRBJ2-5; D may be TRBD1 (5 bases). Germline V gene sequence: CDR1 LNHDA, CDR2 SQIVND (reference sequence). The CDR3 extends over 13 amino acids. Trimming removed 6 bases at V and 4 bases at J, with 12 bases between. CDR3 sequence (DNA): TGTGCCAGTAGCCAGGGCCGGGTAGAGACCCAGTACTTC. It translates to CASSQGRVETQYF.

This clone was observed once. The chain is built from TRBV11-2 and TRBJ2-7, with a weak D call TRBD1 (5 bases). CDR1 and CDR2 from the germline V gene are SGHAT and FQNNGV. CDR3 size: 14 residues. V gave up 2 bases and J gave up 3 bases, with 11 bases separating them. The CDR3 is CASSLYRPNYEQYF. CDR3 in DNA: TGTGCCAGCAGCTTATACAGGCCTAACTACGAGCAGTACTTC.

V is TRBV28 and J is TRBJ2-1, with D possibly TRBD2 on 6 matching bases. The CDR3 is made up of 12 amino acids. Germline V gives CDR1 MDHEN, CDR2 SYDVKM. The V end was cut by 8 bases, the J end by 9 bases, with 14 bases between. Here the CDR3 DNA reads TGTGCCAGCGGGGGGATAAGAAGTGAGCAGTTCTTC. Its protein is CASGGIRSEQFF.

The genes are TRBV7-2 and TRBJ2-1; the match to TRBD1 covers 8 bases. Germline CDR1 and CDR2: SGHTA and FQGNSA. After removal of 4 bases from V and 4 bases from J, the junction contained 9 bases not matched to a gene. The CDR3 extends over 16 amino acids. In nucleotides, the CDR3 is TGTGCCAGCAGCTGGGGGCCGGGACAGGTATACAATGAGCAGTTCTTC. Protein: CASSWGPGQVYNEQFF. Together with reference TRBV7-2 and TRBJ2-1, the CDR3 gives the full variable domain: GAGVSQSPSNKVTEKGKDVELRCDPISGHTALYWYRQSLGQGLEFLIYFQGNSAPDKSGLPSDRFSAERTGGSVSTLTIQRTQQEDSAVYLCASSWGPGQVYNEQFFGPGTRLTVL.

This clone was recorded only once. This chain links TRBV7-2 with TRBJ2-7; 7 positions match TRBD1. The CDR3 is 13 residues long. Germline V gene lookup returns CDR1 SGHTA and CDR2 FQGNSA. V was clipped by 5 bases and J by 3 bases; unmatched bases: 4. CDR3 region: CASSPGQIYEQYF. The DNA of the CDR3 is TGTGCCAGCAGCCCGGGACAGATCTACGAGCAGTACTTC.

The chain carries TRBV6-5 and TRBJ2-1; TRBD1 matches at 7 bases. V dropped 4 bases and J dropped 10; count of bases not matched to a gene: 10. Germline CDR1 reads MNHEY; CDR2 reads SVGAGI. This CDR3 has 14 amino acids. This CDR3 reads CASSSTGQIREQFF. The CDR3, as DNA: TGTGCCAGCAGTTCGACAGGGCAAATCAGAGAGCAGTTCTTC.

Details on this clone: Other DNA sequences in the sample encode the same CDR3. The chain is built from TRBV10-3 and TRBJ1-2; D unresolved. CDR3 length: 14 amino acids. Trimming left V 0 bases short and J 4 bases short, with 9 bases between. CDR1 is ENHRY and CDR2 is SYGVKD in the germline V gene. CDR3 residues: CAISESTGGYGYTF. The CDR3 DNA reads as TGTGCCATCAGTGAGTCGACGGGAGGCTATGGCTACACCTTC.

This clone came up a few times. The rearrangement links TRBV24-1 to TRBJ1-5, with 12 bases matching TRBD1. This CDR3 is built from 15 residues. Germline V gene lookup returns CDR1 KGHDR and CDR2 SFDVKD. Trimming removed 5 bases from V and 4 bases from J; junction bases left unmatched: 2. This CDR3 reads CATSGGQGANQPQHF. The CDR3 bases are TGTGCCACCAGTGGGGGACAGGGGGCGAATCAGCCCCAGCATTTT.

In this sample, this clone turned up once. The gene calls are TRBV27 and TRBJ2-3; 11 nucleotides match TRBD2. Germline V gives CDR1 MNHEY, CDR2 SMNVEV (reference sequence). The CDR3 sequence is 16 residues long. V lost 6 bases and J lost 4; bases outside the gene matches: 9. The CDR3 bases are TGTGCCAGCAGGAACAGTCTAGCGGGAGGTCCAGATACGCAGTATTTT. It encodes CASRNSLAGGPDTQYF.

The chain carries TRBV2 and TRBJ2-5; D is perhaps TRBD2 (6 bases). V shed 5 bases and J shed 4 bases, with 11 bases lying between them. The CDR3 consists of 13 residues. In germline, CDR1 is SNHLY, CDR2 FYNNEI. The DNA for the CDR3 is TGTGCCAGCAGTCATACGGAGGGAGAGACCCAGTACTTC. Translating it yields CASSHTEGETQYF.